The clone carrying this T cell receptor beta chain showed up many times. Its antigen is not identified. J lost 8 bases, V lost 5 bases, and 5 bases had no gene match. Per germline, CDR1 SGHTA and CDR2 FQGNSA. The CDR3 runs 13 residues. Time point noted: newly diagnosed GD, antithyroid drugs for less than 3 months. PBMCs provided the RNA from which the TCR library was made. The record originates from a study of regulatory T cells in long-lasting Graves disease. Study-wide findings and caveats: It was in persistent disease that TRBV28, TRBJ1-2 and TRBJ2-5 were favored. More public clonotypes were shared by persistent patients (about 3,000) than by new patients (about 970).

Investigators prepared the TCR beta libraries by applying iRepertoire HTBI primers and Arm-PCR of CDR3 regions. One entry per CDR3 protein, called by TCRdb with MiXCR from the multiplex PCR reads. The table lists roughly 250,000 distinct CDR3 sequences, around 19% of them singletons. These data are also associated with another study on T cells in Graves' hyperthyroidism and ophthalmopathy. As reported in that work: Most thyroid clonotypes expanded above 0.001 were also detected in blood.

The TCR sequence derives from a woman aged 30 to 39 with Graves disease. The sequencing here drew on peripheral blood mononuclear cells (PBMCs), taken at new diagnosis, from a patient treated with antithyroid drugs. V and J are TRBV7-2 and TRBJ1-5, with 8 bases fitting TRBD1. The chain's CDR3 is CASSRTGFEPQHF. The CDR3 DNA reads as TGTGCCAGCAGCAGGACAGGGTTTGAGCCCCAGCATTTT.